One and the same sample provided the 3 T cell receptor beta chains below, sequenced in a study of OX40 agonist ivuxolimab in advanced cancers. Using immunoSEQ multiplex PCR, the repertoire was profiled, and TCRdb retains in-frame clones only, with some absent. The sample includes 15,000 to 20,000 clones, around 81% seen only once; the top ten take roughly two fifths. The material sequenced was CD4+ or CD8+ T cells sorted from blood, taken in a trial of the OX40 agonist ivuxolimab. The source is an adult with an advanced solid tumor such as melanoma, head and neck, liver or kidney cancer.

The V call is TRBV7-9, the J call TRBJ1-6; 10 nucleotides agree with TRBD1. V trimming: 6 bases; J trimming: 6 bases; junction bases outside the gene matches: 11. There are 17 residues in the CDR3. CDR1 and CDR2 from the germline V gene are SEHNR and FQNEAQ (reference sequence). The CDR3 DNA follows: TGTGCCAGCAGTTTGGCCCCCGGGACAGGGGTTAATTCACCCCTCCACTTT. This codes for CASSLAPGTGVNSPLHF.

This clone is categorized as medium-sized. CDR3 residues: CASSQTGTNVLTF. For the CDR3, the DNA is TGTGCCAGCAGTCAGACAGGGACCAACGTCCTGACTTTC. The V call is TRBV28, the J call TRBJ2-6, with 7 bases aligning to TRBD1. Germline CDR1 reads MDHEN; CDR2 reads SYDVKM. The CDR3 sequence is 13 residues long. The J segment lost 8 bases and the V segment lost 5 bases, leaving 3 bases of the junction unmatched.

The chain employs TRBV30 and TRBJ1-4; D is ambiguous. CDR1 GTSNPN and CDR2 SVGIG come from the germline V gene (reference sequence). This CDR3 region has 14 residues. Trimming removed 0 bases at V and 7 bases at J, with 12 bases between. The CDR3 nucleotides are TGTGCCTGGAGTGTATCATTTCCGAGTGAAAAACTGTTTTTT. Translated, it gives CAWSVSFPSEKLFF.